The entry that follows covers one T cell receptor beta chain sequence. V dropped 2 bases and J dropped 5 bases, with 16 bases sitting between them. Germline loops: CDR1 MDHEN, CDR2 SYDVKM. The CDR3 extends over 16 amino acids. This sample is drawn from a study of blood T cell repertoires in COVID-19. Background on the study: Spain, Italy and the United States supplied samples that represented acute and convalescent COVID-19. Sources were T cells, B-cell-depleted T cells, or PBMCs; the material itself was cDNA or gDNA.

In the authors' methods: Reference gene primer amplification in the assay estimated nucleated cell counts. Only in-frame clones appear in the TCRdb table, and some are missing; sequencing was by immunoSEQ multiplex PCR. The D gene and trimming were derived from the DNA, and the V and J assignments and clone size from that table. Among approximately 230,000 clones listed, approximately 79% were seen once. The genes are TRBV28 and TRBJ2-1; possible D gene TRBD2, 5 bases. The sequenced sample was peripheral blood. This sequence was found in a woman aged 40 to 49 with active or convalescent COVID-19. The chain's CDR3 is CASSLKVRARDNEQFF. CDR3 nucleotide sequence: TGTGCCAGCAGTTTAAAGGTGAGGGCGCGGGACAATGAGCAGTTCTTC.